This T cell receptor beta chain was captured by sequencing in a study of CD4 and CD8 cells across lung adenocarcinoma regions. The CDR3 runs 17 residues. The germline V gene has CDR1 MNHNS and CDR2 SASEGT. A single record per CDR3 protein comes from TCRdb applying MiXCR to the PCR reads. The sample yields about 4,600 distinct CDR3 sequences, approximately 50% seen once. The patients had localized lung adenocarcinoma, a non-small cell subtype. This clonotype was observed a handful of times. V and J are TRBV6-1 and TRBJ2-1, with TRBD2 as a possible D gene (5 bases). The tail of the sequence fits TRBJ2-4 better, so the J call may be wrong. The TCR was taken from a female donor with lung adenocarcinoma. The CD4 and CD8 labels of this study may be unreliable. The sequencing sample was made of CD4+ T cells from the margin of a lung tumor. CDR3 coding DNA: TGTGCCAGCAGGGCCTACTCCGGACTCGAGGCCAAAAACATTCAGTACTTC. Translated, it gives CASRAYSGLEAKNIQYF.